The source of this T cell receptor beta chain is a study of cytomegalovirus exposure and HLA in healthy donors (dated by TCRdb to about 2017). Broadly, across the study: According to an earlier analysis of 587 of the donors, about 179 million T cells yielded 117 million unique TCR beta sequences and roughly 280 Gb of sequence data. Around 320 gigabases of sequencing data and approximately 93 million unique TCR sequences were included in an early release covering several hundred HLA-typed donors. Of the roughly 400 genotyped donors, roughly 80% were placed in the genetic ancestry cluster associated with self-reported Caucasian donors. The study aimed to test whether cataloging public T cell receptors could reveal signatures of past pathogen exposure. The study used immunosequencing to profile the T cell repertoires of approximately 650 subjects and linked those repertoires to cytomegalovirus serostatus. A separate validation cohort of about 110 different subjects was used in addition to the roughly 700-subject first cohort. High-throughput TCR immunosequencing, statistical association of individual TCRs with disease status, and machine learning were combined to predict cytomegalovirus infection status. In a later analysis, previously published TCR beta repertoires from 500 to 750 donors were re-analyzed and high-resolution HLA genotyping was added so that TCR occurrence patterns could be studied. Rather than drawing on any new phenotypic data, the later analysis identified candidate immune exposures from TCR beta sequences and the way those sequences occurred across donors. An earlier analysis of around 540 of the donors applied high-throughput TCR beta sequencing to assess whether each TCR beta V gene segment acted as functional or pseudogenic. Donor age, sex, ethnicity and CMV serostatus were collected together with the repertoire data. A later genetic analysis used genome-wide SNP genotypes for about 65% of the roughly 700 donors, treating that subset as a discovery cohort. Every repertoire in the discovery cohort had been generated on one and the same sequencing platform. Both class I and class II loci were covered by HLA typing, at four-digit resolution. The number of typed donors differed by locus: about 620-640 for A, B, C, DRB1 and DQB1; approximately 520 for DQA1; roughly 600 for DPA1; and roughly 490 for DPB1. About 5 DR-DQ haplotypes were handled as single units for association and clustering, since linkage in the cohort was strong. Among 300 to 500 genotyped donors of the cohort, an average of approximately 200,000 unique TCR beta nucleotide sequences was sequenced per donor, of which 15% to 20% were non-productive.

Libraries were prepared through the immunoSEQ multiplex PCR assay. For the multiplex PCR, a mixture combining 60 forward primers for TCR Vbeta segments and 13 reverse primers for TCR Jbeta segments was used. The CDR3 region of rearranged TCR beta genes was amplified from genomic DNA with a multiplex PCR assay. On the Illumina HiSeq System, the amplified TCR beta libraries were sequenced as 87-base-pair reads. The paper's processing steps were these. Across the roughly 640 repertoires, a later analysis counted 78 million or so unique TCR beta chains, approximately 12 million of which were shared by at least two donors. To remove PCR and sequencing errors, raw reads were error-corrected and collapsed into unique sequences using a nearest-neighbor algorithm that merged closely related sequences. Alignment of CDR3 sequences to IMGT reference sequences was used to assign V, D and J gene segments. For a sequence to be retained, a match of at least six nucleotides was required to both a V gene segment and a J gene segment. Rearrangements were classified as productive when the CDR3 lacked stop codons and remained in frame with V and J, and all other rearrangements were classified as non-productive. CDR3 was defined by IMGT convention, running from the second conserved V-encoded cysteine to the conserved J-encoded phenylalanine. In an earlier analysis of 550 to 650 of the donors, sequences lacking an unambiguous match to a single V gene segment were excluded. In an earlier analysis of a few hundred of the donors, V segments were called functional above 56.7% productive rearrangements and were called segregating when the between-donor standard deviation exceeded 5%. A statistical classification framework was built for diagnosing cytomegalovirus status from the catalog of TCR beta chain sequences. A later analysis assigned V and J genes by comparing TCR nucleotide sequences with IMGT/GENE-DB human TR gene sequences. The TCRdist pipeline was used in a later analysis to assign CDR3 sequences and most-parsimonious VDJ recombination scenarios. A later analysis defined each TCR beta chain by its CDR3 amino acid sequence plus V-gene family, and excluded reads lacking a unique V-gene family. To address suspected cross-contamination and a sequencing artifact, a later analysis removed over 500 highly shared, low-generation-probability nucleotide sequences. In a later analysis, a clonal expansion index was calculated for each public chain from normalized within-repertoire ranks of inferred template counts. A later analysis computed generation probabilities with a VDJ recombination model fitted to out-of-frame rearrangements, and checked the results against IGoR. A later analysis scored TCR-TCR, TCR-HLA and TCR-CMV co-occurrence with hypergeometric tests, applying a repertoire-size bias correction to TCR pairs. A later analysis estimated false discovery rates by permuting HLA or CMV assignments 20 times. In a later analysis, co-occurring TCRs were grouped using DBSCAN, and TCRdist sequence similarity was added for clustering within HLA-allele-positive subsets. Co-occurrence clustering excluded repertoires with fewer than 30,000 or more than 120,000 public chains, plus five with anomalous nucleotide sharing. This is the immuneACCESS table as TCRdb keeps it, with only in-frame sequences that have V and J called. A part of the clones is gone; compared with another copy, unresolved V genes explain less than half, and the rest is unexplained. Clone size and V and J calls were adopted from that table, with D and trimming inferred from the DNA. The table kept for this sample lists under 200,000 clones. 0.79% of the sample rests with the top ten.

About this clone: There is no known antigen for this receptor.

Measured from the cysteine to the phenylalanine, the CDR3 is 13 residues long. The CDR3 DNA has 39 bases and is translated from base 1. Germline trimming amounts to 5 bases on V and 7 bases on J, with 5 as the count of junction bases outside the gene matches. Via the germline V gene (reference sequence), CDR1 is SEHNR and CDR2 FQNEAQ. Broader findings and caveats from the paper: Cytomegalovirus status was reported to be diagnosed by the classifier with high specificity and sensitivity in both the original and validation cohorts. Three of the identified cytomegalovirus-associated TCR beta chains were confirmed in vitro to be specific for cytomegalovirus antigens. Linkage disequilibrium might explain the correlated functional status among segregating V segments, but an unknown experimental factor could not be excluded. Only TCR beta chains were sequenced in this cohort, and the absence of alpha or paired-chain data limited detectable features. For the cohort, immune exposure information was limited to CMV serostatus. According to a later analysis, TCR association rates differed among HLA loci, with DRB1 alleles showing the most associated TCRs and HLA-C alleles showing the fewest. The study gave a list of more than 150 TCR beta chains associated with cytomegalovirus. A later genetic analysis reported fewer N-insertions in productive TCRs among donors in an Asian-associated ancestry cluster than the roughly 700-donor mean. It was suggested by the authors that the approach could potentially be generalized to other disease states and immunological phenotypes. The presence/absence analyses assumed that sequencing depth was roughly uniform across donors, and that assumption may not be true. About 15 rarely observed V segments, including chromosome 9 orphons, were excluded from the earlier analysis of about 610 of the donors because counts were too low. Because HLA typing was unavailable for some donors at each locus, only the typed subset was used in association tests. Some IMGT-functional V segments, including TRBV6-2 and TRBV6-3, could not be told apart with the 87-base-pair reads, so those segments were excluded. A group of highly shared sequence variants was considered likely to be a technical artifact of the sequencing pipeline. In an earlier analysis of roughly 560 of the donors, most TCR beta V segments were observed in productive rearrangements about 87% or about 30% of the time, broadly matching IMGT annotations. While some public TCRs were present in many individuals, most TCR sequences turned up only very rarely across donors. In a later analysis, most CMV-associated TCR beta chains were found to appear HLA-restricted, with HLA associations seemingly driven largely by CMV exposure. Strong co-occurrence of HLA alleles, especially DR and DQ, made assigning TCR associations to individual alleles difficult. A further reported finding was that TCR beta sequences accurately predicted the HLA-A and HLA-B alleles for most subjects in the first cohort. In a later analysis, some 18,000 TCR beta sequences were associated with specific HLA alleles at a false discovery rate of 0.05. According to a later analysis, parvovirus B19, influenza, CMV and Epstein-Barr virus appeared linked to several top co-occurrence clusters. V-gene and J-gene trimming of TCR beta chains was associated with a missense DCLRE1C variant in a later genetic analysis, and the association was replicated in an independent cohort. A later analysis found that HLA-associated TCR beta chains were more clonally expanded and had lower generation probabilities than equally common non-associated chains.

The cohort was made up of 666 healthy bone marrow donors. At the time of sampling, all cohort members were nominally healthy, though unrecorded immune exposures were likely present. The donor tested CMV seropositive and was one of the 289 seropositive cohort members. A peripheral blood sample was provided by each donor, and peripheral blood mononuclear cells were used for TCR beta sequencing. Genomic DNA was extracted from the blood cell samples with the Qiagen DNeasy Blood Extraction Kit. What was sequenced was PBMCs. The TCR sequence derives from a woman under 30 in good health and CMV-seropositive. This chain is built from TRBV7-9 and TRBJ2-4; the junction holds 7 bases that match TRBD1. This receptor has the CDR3 CASSQMTGNIQYF. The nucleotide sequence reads TGTGCCAGCAGCCAAATGACAGGGAACATTCAGTACTTC.